Reported below is one T cell receptor (beta chain). The antigen it recognizes is unknown. No much larger clone exists at a distance of one base, and base qualities are not known. Libraries were prepared through the immunoSEQ multiplex PCR assay. For the multiplex PCR, a mixture combining 60 forward primers for TCR Vbeta segments and 13 reverse primers for TCR Jbeta segments was used. A multiplex PCR assay on genomic DNA amplified the CDR3 region of rearranged TCR beta genes. Amplified TCR beta libraries were sequenced as 87-base-pair reads on the Illumina HiSeq System. On the authors' methods: Across the 500 to 750 repertoires, a later analysis counted 78 million or so unique TCR beta chains, 8.5 million to 12 million of which were shared by at least two donors. Raw reads were error-corrected and collapsed into unique sequences by a nearest-neighbor algorithm in which closely related sequences were merged to remove PCR and sequencing errors. V, D and J gene segments were assigned by aligning CDR3 sequences to IMGT reference sequences. Each retained sequence needed at least a six-nucleotide match to both a V gene segment and a J gene segment. Rearrangements were called productive when the CDR3 lacked stop codons and stayed in frame with V and J; all others were non-productive. Following IMGT convention, CDR3 was defined as the stretch from the second conserved V-encoded cysteine up to the conserved J-encoded phenylalanine. The earlier analysis of 587 of the donors excluded any sequence lacking an unambiguous match to a single V gene segment. In an earlier analysis of approximately 560 of the donors, a V segment was called functional when productive rearrangements were above 56.7%, and segregating when the standard deviation between donors exceeded 5%. A statistical classification framework was built for diagnosing cytomegalovirus status from the catalog of TCR beta chain sequences. In a later analysis, TCR nucleotide sequences were compared against IMGT/GENE-DB human TR gene sequences so that V and J genes could be assigned. The TCRdist pipeline was used in a later analysis to assign CDR3 sequences and most-parsimonious VDJ recombination scenarios. A later analysis defined each TCR beta chain by its CDR3 amino acid sequence plus V-gene family, and excluded reads lacking a unique V-gene family. As a way to deal with suspected cross-contamination and a sequencing artifact, a later analysis dropped 500 to 700 nucleotide sequences that were highly shared and had low generation probability. In a later analysis, a clonal expansion index was calculated for each public chain from normalized within-repertoire ranks of inferred template counts. In a later analysis, generation probabilities were computed with a VDJ recombination model fitted to out-of-frame rearrangements, and the resulting probabilities were checked against IGoR. In a later analysis, hypergeometric tests were used to score TCR-TCR, TCR-HLA and TCR-CMV co-occurrence, with a repertoire-size bias correction applied to TCR pairs. False discovery rates were estimated in a later analysis by permuting HLA or CMV assignments 20 times. In a later analysis, co-occurring TCRs were grouped using DBSCAN, and TCRdist sequence similarity was added for clustering within HLA-allele-positive subsets. Repertoires with fewer than 30,000 or more than 120,000 public chains were left out of co-occurrence clustering, as were about 5 repertoires with anomalous nucleotide sharing. Entries here come from immuneACCESS through TCRdb and include only in-frame sequences with V and J called. Some clones fail to appear in such tables; in the studies checked, an unresolved V gene covers under half of the shortfall, and the cause of the remainder is unknown. That table gives V, J and clone size, and the DNA gave D and trimming. Across this sample there are 90,000 to 120,000 clones, with 82% seen only once. The top ten clonotypes cover under 3.5% of the sample.

This specimen comes from a study of cytomegalovirus exposure and HLA in healthy donors (dated by TCRdb to 2015 to 2018). Regarding the research as a whole: According to an earlier analysis of around 600 of the donors, about 179 million T cells yielded over 90 million unique TCR beta sequences and about 300 Gb of sequence data. The study was designed to test whether signatures of past pathogen exposure could be identified by cataloging public T cell receptors. All discovery cohort repertoires had been generated on a single sequencing platform. About 280 gigabases of sequencing data and roughly 81 million unique TCR sequences made up an early release that covered approximately 650 HLA-typed donors. Of the approximately 370 genotyped donors, more than 75% were placed in the genetic ancestry cluster associated with self-reported Caucasian donors. In a later genetic analysis, genome-wide SNP genotypes for about three fifths of the roughly 670 donors were used, and that subset was treated as a discovery cohort. A handful of DR-DQ haplotypes were handled as single units for association and clustering because linkage in the cohort was strong. The number of typed donors differed by locus: about 620-640 for A, B, C, DRB1 and DQB1; 522 for DQA1; 600 to 610 for DPA1; and 450 to 480 for DPB1. High-throughput TCR immunosequencing, statistical association of individual TCRs with disease status, and machine learning were combined to predict cytomegalovirus infection status. The study profiled the T cell repertoires of hundreds of subjects by immunosequencing and related them to cytomegalovirus serostatus. Along with the approximately 700-subject first cohort, a separate validation cohort of around 120 different subjects was used. Rather than drawing on any new phenotypic data, the later analysis identified candidate immune exposures from TCR beta sequences and the way those sequences occurred across donors. An earlier analysis of 450 to 750 of the donors used high-throughput TCR beta sequencing to judge whether each TCR beta V gene segment behaved as functional or pseudogenic. Donor age, sex, ethnicity and CMV serostatus were compiled alongside the repertoire data. Class I and class II HLA loci were covered by the typing at four-digit resolution. Among 398 genotyped donors of the cohort, an average of approximately 250,000 unique TCR beta nucleotide sequences were sequenced per donor, roughly 20% of them non-productive. A later analysis re-analyzed previously published TCR beta repertoires from hundreds of donors and added high-resolution HLA genotyping to study TCR occurrence patterns. Broader findings and caveats from the paper: The study listed 150 to 200 TCR beta chains as associated with cytomegalovirus. Roughly uniform sequencing depth across donors was assumed in presence/absence analyses, although this assumption may not hold. Compared with the approximately 710-donor mean, donors in an Asian-associated ancestry cluster had fewer N-insertions in productive TCRs, according to a later genetic analysis. Linkage disequilibrium might explain the correlated functional status among segregating V segments, but an unknown experimental factor could not be ruled out. Only TCR beta chains were sequenced in this cohort, and the absence of alpha or paired-chain data limited detectable features. Strong co-occurrence of HLA alleles, especially DR and DQ, made assigning TCR associations to individual alleles difficult. A group of highly shared sequence variants was considered likely to be a technical artifact of the sequencing pipeline. It was suggested by the authors that the approach could potentially be generalized to other disease states and immunological phenotypes. Because HLA typing was unavailable for some donors at each locus, only the typed subset was used in association tests. In a later analysis, TCR association rates were found to vary across HLA loci, with the most associated TCRs seen for DRB1 alleles and the fewest for HLA-C alleles. Some IMGT-functional V segments, including TRBV6-2 and TRBV6-3, could not be told apart with the 87-base-pair reads, so those segments were excluded. Cytomegalovirus status was reported to be diagnosed by the classifier with high specificity and sensitivity in both the original and validation cohorts. Specific HLA alleles were associated with 15,000 to 20,000 TCR beta sequences at a false discovery rate of 0.05 in a later analysis. A further reported finding was that TCR beta sequences accurately predicted the HLA-A and HLA-B alleles for most subjects in the first cohort. In a later analysis, HLA-associated TCR beta chains showed more clonal expansion and lower generation probabilities than non-associated chains that were equally common. A few of the identified cytomegalovirus-associated TCR beta chains were confirmed in vitro to be specific for cytomegalovirus antigens. In a later analysis, several top co-occurrence clusters were reported to appear linked to parvovirus B19, influenza, CMV and Epstein-Barr virus. An association between a missense DCLRE1C variant and V-gene and J-gene trimming of TCR beta chains was found in a later genetic analysis and replicated in an independent cohort. For the cohort, immune exposure information was limited to CMV serostatus. Across donors, most TCR sequences were observed very rarely, whereas some public TCRs were present in many individuals. Broadly in line with IMGT annotations, most TCR beta V segments showed up in productive rearrangements about 87% or about 30% of the time in an earlier analysis of several hundred of the donors. A later analysis found that most CMV-associated TCR beta chains appeared HLA-restricted, with HLA associations seemingly driven largely by CMV exposure. Because counts were too low, 15 to 20 rarely observed V segments, including chromosome 9 orphons, were excluded from the earlier analysis of several hundred of the donors.

In total, 666 healthy bone marrow donors made up the cohort. At the time of sampling, all cohort members were nominally healthy, though unrecorded immune exposures were likely present. The donor tested CMV seropositive, placing the donor among the 310 or so seropositive members of the cohort. A peripheral blood sample was provided by each donor, and peripheral blood mononuclear cells were used for TCR beta sequencing. The Qiagen DNeasy Blood Extraction Kit was used to extract genomic DNA from the blood cell samples. V and J are truncated by 5 bases and 5 bases respectively, leaving an intervening sequence of 12 bases. From the germline V gene (reference sequence), CDR1 is SGHAT and CDR2 is FQDESV. Including the terminal cysteine and phenylalanine, the CDR3 comprises 13 residues. Only the CDR3 portion is preserved as DNA: 39 bases, with reading frame beginning at the first base.

The sequence is built from TRBV11-1 and TRBJ1-1, with the D gene call left open. Sequenced sample: PBMCs. The clonotype comes from a man aged 25-45 years in good health and CMV-seropositive. The DNA reads as follows: TGTGCCAGCAGCCTTCGGGGTGTTACTGAAGCTTTCTTT. It translates to CASSLRGVTEAFF.